The T cell receptor (beta chain) under discussion was sequenced for a study of T cells after yellow fever vaccination. Study conclusions and caveats: Although most clonotypes did not, a small share appeared in both CD4 and CD8 compartments. One caveat is that FACS-sorted repertoires could contain abundant clonotypes contaminating from the bulk population. Once the booster was given, most primary-vaccination clones reappeared, at about 95% for CD4 and over 85% for CD8. Faster peaking, at day 5 versus 15, marked a secondary response that was weaker.

There are many counts of this clonotype. Its specificity is unknown. Via MiXCR, TCRdb re-called the 5' RACE reads, giving one row per CDR3 protein. There are 350,000 to 450,000 distinct CDR3 sequences in the sample; under 7.5% occur only once, and about 15% lies in the top ten. Germline V gene lookup returns CDR1 SGHTA and CDR2 FQGNSA. This CDR3 region has 11 residues. Trimming stripped 5 bases from V and 10 bases from J, with 9 bases between. The sample was PBMCs, taken 5 days after the yellow fever booster vaccination. The chain recombines TRBV7-2 with TRBJ2-1; D is uncertain. This receptor was identified in a man aged 30 to 39 who received the YFV17D yellow fever vaccine. The CDR3 DNA is TGTGCCAGCAGCCCCGGGTCGGAGCAGTTCTTC. Amino acids: CASSPGSEQFF.